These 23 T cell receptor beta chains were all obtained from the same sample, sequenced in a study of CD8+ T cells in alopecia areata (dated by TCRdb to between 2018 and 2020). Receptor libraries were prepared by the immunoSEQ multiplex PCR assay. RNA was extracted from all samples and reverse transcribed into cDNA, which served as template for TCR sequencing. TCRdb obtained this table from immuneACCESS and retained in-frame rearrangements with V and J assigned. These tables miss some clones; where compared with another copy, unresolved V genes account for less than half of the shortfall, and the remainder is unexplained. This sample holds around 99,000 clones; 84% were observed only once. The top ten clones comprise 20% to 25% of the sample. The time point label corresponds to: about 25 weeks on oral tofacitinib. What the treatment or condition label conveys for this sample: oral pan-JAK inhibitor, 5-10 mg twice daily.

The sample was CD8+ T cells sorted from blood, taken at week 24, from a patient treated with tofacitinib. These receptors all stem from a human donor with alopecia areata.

For the CDR3, the DNA is TGTGCCGTCAGGACGGTCCCGGGGGAGACCCAGTACTTC. Protein: CAVRTVPGETQYF. V usage is TRBV5-4 and J usage is TRBJ2-5, with a tentative D call TRBD2 (5 bases). CDR1 is SGHNT, CDR2 YYREEE, per germline (reference sequence). This CDR3 is built from 13 residues. Trimming shortened V by 10 bases and J by 5 bases, and 18 bases separated the two germline ends.

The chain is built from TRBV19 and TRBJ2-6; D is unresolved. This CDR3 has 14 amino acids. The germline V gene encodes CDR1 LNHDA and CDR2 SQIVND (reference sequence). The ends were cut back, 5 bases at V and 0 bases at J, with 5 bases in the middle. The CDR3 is CASSASSGANVLTF. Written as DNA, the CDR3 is TGTGCCAGTAGTGCAAGCTCTGGGGCCAACGTCCTGACTTTC.

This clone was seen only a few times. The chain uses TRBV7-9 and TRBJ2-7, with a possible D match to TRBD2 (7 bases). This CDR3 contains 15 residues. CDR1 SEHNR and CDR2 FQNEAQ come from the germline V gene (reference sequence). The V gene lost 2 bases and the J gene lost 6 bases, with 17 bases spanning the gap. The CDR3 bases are TGTGCCAGCAGCTTAAACGGGGGGCCCGGAAGCGAGCAGTACTTC. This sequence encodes CASSLNGGPGSEQYF.

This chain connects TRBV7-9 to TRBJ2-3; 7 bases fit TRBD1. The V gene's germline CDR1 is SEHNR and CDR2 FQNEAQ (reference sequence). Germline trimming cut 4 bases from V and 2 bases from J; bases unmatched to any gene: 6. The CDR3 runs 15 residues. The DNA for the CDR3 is TGTGCCAGCAGCTCGACAGGGTATCTCACAGATACGCAGTATTTT. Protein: CASSSTGYLTDTQYF.

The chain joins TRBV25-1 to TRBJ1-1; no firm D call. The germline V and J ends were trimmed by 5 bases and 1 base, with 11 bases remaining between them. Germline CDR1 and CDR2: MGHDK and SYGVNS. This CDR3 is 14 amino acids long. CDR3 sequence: CASSPVVENTEAFF. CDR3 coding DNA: TGTGCCAGCAGTCCTGTAGTCGAGAACACTGAAGCTTTCTTT.

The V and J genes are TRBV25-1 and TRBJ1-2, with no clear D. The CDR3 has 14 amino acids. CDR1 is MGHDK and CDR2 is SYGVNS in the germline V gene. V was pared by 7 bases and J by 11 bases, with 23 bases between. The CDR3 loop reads CASTNRGNLWEYTF. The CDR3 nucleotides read TGTGCCAGCACTAACCGAGGGAATCTCTGGGAATACACCTTC.

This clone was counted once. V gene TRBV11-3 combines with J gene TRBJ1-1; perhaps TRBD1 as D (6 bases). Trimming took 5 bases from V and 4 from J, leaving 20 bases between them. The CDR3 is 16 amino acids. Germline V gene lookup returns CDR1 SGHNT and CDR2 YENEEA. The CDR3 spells CASSPIGGPGATEAFF. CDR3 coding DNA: TGTGCCAGCAGCCCAATAGGGGGGCCGGGGGCCACTGAAGCTTTCTTT.

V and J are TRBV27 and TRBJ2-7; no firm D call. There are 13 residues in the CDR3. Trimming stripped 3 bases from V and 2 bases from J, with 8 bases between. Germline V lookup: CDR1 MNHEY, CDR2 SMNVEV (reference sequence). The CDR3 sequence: CASSFSTTYEQYF. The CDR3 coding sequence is TGTGCCAGCAGTTTCTCGACAACCTACGAGCAGTACTTC.

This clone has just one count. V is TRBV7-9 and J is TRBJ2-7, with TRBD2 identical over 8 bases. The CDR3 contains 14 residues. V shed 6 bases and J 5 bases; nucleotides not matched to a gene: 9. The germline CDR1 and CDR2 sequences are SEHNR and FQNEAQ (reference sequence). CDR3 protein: CASRETGGPDEQYF. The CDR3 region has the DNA TGTGCCAGCAGGGAGACGGGGGGGCCGGACGAGCAGTACTTC. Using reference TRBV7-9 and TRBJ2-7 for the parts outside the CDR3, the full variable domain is DTGVSQNPRHKITKRGQNVTFRCDPISEHNRLYWYRQTLGQGPEFLTYFQNEAQLEKSRLLSDRFSAERPKGSFSTLEIQRTEQGDSAMYLCASRETGGPDEQYFGPGTRLTVT.

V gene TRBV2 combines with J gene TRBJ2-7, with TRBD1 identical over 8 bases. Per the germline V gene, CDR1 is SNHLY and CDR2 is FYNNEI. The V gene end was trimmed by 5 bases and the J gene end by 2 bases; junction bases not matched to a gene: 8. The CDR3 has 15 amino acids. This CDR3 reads CASSPDRGFTYEQYF. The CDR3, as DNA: TGTGCCAGCAGTCCAGACAGGGGTTTTACCTACGAGCAGTACTTC.

The CDR3 region is CSVVSGQFAEAFF. The CDR3 DNA reads as TGCAGCGTTGTCTCCGGACAGTTCGCTGAAGCTTTCTTT. V is TRBV29-1 and J is TRBJ1-1; D might be TRBD1 (6 bases). The CDR3 contains 13 residues. Trimming removed 4 bases at V and 6 bases at J, with 15 bases between. Germline V gene sequence: CDR1 SQVTM, CDR2 ANQGSEA.

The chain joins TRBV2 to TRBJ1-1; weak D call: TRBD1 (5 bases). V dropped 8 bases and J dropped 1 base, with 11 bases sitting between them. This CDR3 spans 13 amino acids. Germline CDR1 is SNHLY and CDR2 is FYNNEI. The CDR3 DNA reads TGTGCCAGCTTAAAGACAGAGAACACTGAAGCTTTCTTT. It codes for CASLKTENTEAFF.

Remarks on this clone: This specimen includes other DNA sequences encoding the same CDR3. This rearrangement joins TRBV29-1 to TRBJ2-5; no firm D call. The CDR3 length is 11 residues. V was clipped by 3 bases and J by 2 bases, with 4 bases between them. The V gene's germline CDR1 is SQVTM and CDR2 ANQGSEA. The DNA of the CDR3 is TGCAGCGTTGAGGGTCAAGAGACCCAGTACTTC. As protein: CSVEGQETQYF.

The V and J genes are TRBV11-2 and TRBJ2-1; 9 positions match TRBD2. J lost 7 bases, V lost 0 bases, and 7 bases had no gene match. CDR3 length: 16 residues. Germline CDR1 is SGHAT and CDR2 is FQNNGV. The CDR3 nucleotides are TGTGCCAGCAGCTTAGAGGCTAGCGGGGTAGGGAATGAGCAGTTCTTC. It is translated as CASSLEASGVGNEQFF.

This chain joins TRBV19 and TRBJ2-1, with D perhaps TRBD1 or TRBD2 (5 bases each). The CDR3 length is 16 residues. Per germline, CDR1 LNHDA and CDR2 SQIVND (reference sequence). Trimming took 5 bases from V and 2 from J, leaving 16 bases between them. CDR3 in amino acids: CASSGPGAHPYNEQFF. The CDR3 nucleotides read TGTGCCAGTAGTGGTCCCGGGGCTCATCCCTACAATGAGCAGTTCTTC.

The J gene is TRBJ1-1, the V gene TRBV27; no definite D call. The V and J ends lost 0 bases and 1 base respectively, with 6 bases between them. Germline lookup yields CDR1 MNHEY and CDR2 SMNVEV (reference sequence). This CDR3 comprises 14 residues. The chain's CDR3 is CASSLSRQNTEAFF. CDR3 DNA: TGTGCCAGCAGTTTATCACGTCAGAACACTGAAGCTTTCTTT.

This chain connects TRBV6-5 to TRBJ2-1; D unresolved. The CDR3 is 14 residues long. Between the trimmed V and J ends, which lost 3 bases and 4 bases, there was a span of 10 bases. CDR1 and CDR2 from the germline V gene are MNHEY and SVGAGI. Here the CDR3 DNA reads TGTGCCAGCAGTTATGATATCGAGTACAATGAGCAGTTCTTC. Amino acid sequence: CASSYDIEYNEQFF.

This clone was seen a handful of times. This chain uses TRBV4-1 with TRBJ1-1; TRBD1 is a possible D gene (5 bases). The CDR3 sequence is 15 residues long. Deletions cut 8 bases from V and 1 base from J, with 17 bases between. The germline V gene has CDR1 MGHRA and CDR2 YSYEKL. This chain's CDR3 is CASRLLNTGNTEAFF. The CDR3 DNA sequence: TGCGCCAGCCGCCTCCTCAATACAGGGAACACTGAAGCTTTCTTT.

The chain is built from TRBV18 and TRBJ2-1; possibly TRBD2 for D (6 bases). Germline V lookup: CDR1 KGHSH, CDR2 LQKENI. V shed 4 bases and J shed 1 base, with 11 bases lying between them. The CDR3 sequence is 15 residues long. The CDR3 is CASSRRDYSYNEQFF. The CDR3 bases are TGTGCCAGCTCACGGCGGGATTATTCCTACAATGAGCAGTTCTTC. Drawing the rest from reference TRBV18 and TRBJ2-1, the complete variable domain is NAGVMQNPRHLVRRRGQEARLRCSPMKGHSHVYWYRQLPEEGLKFMVYLQKENIIDESGMPKERFSAEFPKEGPSILRIQQVVRGDSAAYFCASSRRDYSYNEQFFGPGTRLTVL.

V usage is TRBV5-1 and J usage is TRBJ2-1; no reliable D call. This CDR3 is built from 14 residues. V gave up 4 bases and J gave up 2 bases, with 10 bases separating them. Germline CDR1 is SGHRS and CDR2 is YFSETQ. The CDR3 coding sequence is TGCGCCAGCAGCCCCTCAGGCGCCTACAATGAGCAGTTCTTC. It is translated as CASSPSGAYNEQFF.

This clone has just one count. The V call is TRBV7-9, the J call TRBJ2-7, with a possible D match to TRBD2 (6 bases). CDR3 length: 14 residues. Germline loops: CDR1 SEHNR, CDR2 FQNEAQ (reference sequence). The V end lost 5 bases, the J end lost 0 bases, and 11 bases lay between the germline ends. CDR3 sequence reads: CASSPGTSSYEQYF. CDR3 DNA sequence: TGTGCCAGCAGCCCCGGGACTTCCTCCTACGAGCAGTACTTC.

The CDR3 DNA follows: TGCGCCAGCAGCTTGACTATCGACACCGAAAAACTGTTTTTT. Protein: CASSLTIDTEKLFF. The rearrangement uses TRBV5-1 and TRBJ1-4; D gene uncertain. Trimming took off 1 base at V and 8 bases at J, with 12 bases between the two ends. This CDR3 spans 14 amino acids. The germline V gene encodes CDR1 SGHRS and CDR2 YFSETQ. Drawing the rest from reference TRBV5-1 and TRBJ1-4, the complete variable domain is KAGVTQTPRYLIKTRGQQVTLSCSPISGHRSVSWYQQTPGQGLQFLFEYFSETQRNKGNFPGRFSGRQFSNSRSEMNVSTLELGDSALYLCASSLTIDTEKLFFGSGTQLSVL.

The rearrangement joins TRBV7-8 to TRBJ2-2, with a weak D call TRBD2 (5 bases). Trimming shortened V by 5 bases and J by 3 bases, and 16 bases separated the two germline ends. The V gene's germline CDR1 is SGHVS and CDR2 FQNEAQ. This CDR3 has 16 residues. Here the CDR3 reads CASSARVLVDTGELFF. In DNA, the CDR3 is TGTGCCAGCAGCGCGAGAGTACTAGTAGACACCGGGGAGCTGTTTTTT.